The rows below give T cell receptor beta chains drawn from one sample of a study of post-analysis software for immune sequencing data. Each CDR3 protein gets one entry after TCRdb re-called the PCR reads with MiXCR. The sample has fewer than 850,000 distinct CDR3 sequences; just over 45% are singletons. The sequencing sample was made of blood. The receptors were sampled from a girl aged 10 to 17 with multiple sclerosis. Each CDR3 is given with its conserved first and last residue. D genes are given only for firm matches. Clone size is given for some rows only: seen once, a few or many times, or a class if the clone is expanded.

TRBV12-3/TRBV12-4	TRBJ1-4	once	TRBD1	CASSPTGGEKLFF	TGTGCCAGCAGCCCGACAGGGGGTGAAAAACTGTTTTTT
TRBV6-6	TRBJ2-3	NA	NA	CASSYSTRTPPAAQYF	TGTGCCAGCAGTTACTCGACCCGGACCCCACCAGCCGCGCAGTATTTT
TRBV3-1	TRBJ1-2	NA	NA	CASSRGTASNYGYTF	TGTGCCAGCAGTCGAGGGACGGCATCTAACTATGGCTACACCTTC
TRBV7-2	TRBJ1-2	once	TRBD1	CASSELPGQGSGYTF	TGTGCCAGCAGCGAACTCCCGGGACAGGGATCGGGCTACACCTTC
TRBV7-2	TRBJ2-7	NA	TRBD2	CATGTSAYEQYF	TGTGCCACCGGGACTAGTGCGTACGAGCAGTACTTC
TRBV9	TRBJ2-3	NA	NA	CASSALHGTPGGDTQYF	TGTGCCAGCAGCGCCCTTCACGGGACCCCAGGTGGAGATACGCAGTATTTT
TRBV15	TRBJ2-5	few	NA	CATSRVTGFQETQYF	TGTGCCACCAGCAGAGTGACAGGTTTCCAAGAGACCCAGTACTTC
TRBV10-3	TRBJ2-3	few	NA	CAISEWVAEITDTQYF	TGTGCCATCAGTGAGTGGGTAGCGGAAATCACAGATACGCAGTATTTT
TRBV5-1	TRBJ2-7	NA	NA	CASSSNREQYF	TGCGCCAGCAGCTCCAACAGGGAGCAGTACTTC
TRBV28	TRBJ1-2	NA	TRBD1	CASWGQGGYGYTF	TGTGCCAGCTGGGGACAGGGCGGGTATGGCTACACCTTC